These 4 T cell receptor beta chains came from one sample sequenced in a study of patients and donors after allogeneic stem cell transplantation. TCRdb processed the RT-PCR reads anew with MiXCR; each CDR3 protein has one entry. Of roughly 21,000 distinct CDR3 sequences in the sample, 25% to 30% were seen once. The sequenced sample consisted of blood, either unsorted or a sorted T cell fraction (not recorded which). These receptors were taken from a human donor who was either an allogeneic HSCT recipient or a stem cell or donor lymphocyte infusion donor (not recorded which). It is not recorded whose cells these are; they may come from a transplant donor.

The V gene is TRBV10-3, the J gene TRBJ1-1; D may be TRBD1 (6 bases). Between the trimmed V and J ends, which lost 11 bases and 5 bases, there was a span of 21 bases. The CDR3 totals 14 residues. Germline V gene data show CDR1 as ENHRY and CDR2 as SYGVKD. The CDR3 reads CAARTGNGRTEAFF. DNA for the CDR3: TGTGCCGCCAGAACAGGGAACGGACGGACTGAAGCTTTCTTT.

This clonotype has more than one count but fewer than ten. The chain recombines TRBV24-1 with TRBJ1-2; 9 bases are shared with TRBD1. Germline V gives CDR1 KGHDR, CDR2 SFDVKD. The junction had 4 bases not matched to a gene; V was cut back by 4 bases and J by 5 bases. The CDR3 runs to 14 residues. CDR3 nucleotide sequence: TGTGCCACCAGTGACCTGGACAGGGGATATGGCTACACCTTC. Encoded protein: CATSDLDRGYGYTF.

Ten or more counts support this clonotype. V and J are TRBV29-1 and TRBJ1-1; D not certain. The CDR3 is 13 amino acids. The V gene lost 1 base and the J gene lost 1 base, with 7 bases spanning the gap. Germline CDR1 is SQVTM and CDR2 is ANQGSEA. CDR3 in DNA: TGCAGCGTTGAAGCCCACAGGAACACTGAAGCTTTCTTT. The encoded protein is CSVEAHRNTEAFF.

This clonotype was detected only a few times. The chain combines TRBV7-2 with TRBJ1-3; D gene ambiguous. The V end was cut by 5 bases, the J end by 0 bases, with 20 bases between. This CDR3 region has 18 residues. Looked up from germline, CDR1 is SGHTA and CDR2 is FQGNSA. The CDR3 sequence is CASSPSLRPINSGNTIYF. DNA for the CDR3: TGTGCCAGCAGCCCAAGCCTCAGGCCTATCAACTCTGGAAACACCATATATTTT. Based on the CDR3 plus reference TRBV7-2 and TRBJ1-3, the full variable domain is GAGVSQSPSNKVTEKGKDVELRCDPISGHTALYWYRQSLGQGLEFLIYFQGNSAPDKSGLPSDRFSAERTGGSVSTLTIQRTQQEDSAVYLCASSPSLRPINSGNTIYFGEGSWLTVV.